This TCR beta chain emerged from a study of control samples from healthy donors and cancer patients. Profiled with immunoSEQ multiplex PCR; TCRdb holds only in-frame clones, not every one. The sample yields some 74,000 clones, nearly 85% seen once. Looked up from germline, CDR1 is MNHEY and CDR2 is SVGEGT. The ends were cut back, 6 bases at V and 5 bases at J, with 17 bases in the middle. The CDR3 runs 15 residues. The rearrangement links TRBV6-2 or TRBV6-3 to TRBJ1-5; tentative D call: TRBD1 (5 bases). This TCR was recovered from a man between 60 and 75 years old in good health. The sequenced sample consisted of blood. CDR3 amino acids: CASSSTPPRDQPQHF. CDR3 in DNA: TGTGCCAGCAGCTCTACCCCCCCCAGGGATCAGCCCCAGCATTTT.